These 8 T cell receptor beta chains came from one sample sequenced in a study of blood T cells in healthy people across ages. Primers used in a second PCR of roughly 7 to 12 cycles were a sample-barcoded 5' primer and a J-beta primer mix. Each CDR3 protein gets one entry after TCRdb re-called the 5' RACE reads with MiXCR. The table lists about 630,000 distinct CDR3 sequences, under 25% of them singletons. The sample consisted of blood. These receptors were obtained from a man in his 70s in good health.

In its sample, this clonotype was seen a few times. This chain uses TRBV4-1 with TRBJ1-4; unclear D gene. The V gene's germline CDR1 is MGHRA and CDR2 YSYEKL. Trimming cost V 5 bases and J 0 bases, with 16 bases left between them. The CDR3 is 17 amino acids. CDR3 in amino acids: CASSFGIFITTNEKLFF. CDR3 in DNA: TGCGCCAGCAGCTTCGGGATCTTCATAACAACTAATGAAAAACTGTTTTTT.

To note about this clonotype: The junction and the germline gene differ at one end; a read error may be behind it. This chain connects TRBV12-3 or TRBV12-4 to TRBJ2-6; tentative D call: TRBD1 (5 bases). The CDR3 has 14 residues. CDR3 sequence: CASSYVSGANVPTF. In nucleotides, the CDR3 is TGTGCCAGCAGTTATGTCTCTGGGGCCAACGTCCCGACTTTC.

V is TRBV7-2 and J is TRBJ2-5; tentative D call: TRBD2 (5 bases). Trimming cost V 4 bases and J 6 bases, with 9 bases left between them. The germline CDR1 and CDR2 sequences are SGHTA and FQGNSA. The CDR3 has 12 amino acids. The CDR3, as DNA: TGTGCCAGCAGCTGGGAGAGACAGACCCAGTACTTC. Translating gives CASSWERQTQYF.

J is TRBJ2-7 and V is TRBV24-1; D gene ambiguous. The ends were cut back, 2 bases at V and 11 bases at J, with 12 bases in the middle. This CDR3 has 12 amino acids. The germline V gene has CDR1 KGHDR and CDR2 SFDVKD. Here the CDR3 reads CATSDWTDQKYF. The DNA for the CDR3 is TGTGCCACCAGTGATTGGACGGATCAAAAGTACTTC.

The chain is built from TRBV29-1 and TRBJ1-4; D is undetermined. Between the trimmed V and J ends, which lost 5 bases and 7 bases, there was a span of 8 bases. The CDR3 contains 11 residues. Germline assignment: CDR1 SQVTM and CDR2 ANQGSEA. CDR3 region: CSVRSSEKLFF. CDR3 sequence (DNA): TGCAGCGTTCGATCGAGTGAAAAACTGTTTTTT.

This clonotype occurred a few times. Written as DNA, the CDR3 is TGTGCCAGCGAGGAAGGGACAGGGATACGGTATGGCTACACCTTC. Translation: CASEEGTGIRYGYTF. J is TRBJ1-2 and V is TRBV2; 9 nucleotides align to TRBD1. Looked up from germline, CDR1 is SNHLY and CDR2 is FYNNEI. This CDR3 spans 15 amino acids. With 8 bases clipped from V and 5 bases from J, the junction kept 12 bases outside the gene matches. The full variable domain, in which reference TRBV2 and TRBJ1-2 provide the parts outside the CDR3, is EPEVTQTPSHQVTQMGQEVILRCVPISNHLYFYWYRQILGQKVEFLVSFYNNEISEKSEIFDDQFSVERPDGSNFTLKIRSTKLEDSAMYFCASEEGTGIRYGYTFGSGTRLTVV.

The rearrangement joins TRBV5-5 to TRBJ2-3; D unclear. The V gene lost 0 bases and the J gene lost 2 bases, with 7 bases spanning the gap. The CDR3 totals 14 residues. Germline assignment: CDR1 SGHKS and CDR2 YYEKEE (reference sequence). CDR3 in DNA: TGTGCCAGCAGCTTGGCCAGAAACACAGATACGCAGTATTTT. Encoded protein: CASSLARNTDTQYF.

Worth noting for this clonotype: Possible read error: a much larger clone is one base away. The chain couples TRBV20-1 to TRBJ1-4, with 7 bases identical to TRBD1. The CDR3 runs 14 residues. CDR1 and CDR2 from the germline V gene are DFQATT and SNEGSKA (reference sequence). The CDR3 protein is CNAREGTVGRKLFF. In nucleotides, the CDR3 is TGCAATGCTAGAGAAGGGACAGTTGGGAGAAAACTGTTTTTT.